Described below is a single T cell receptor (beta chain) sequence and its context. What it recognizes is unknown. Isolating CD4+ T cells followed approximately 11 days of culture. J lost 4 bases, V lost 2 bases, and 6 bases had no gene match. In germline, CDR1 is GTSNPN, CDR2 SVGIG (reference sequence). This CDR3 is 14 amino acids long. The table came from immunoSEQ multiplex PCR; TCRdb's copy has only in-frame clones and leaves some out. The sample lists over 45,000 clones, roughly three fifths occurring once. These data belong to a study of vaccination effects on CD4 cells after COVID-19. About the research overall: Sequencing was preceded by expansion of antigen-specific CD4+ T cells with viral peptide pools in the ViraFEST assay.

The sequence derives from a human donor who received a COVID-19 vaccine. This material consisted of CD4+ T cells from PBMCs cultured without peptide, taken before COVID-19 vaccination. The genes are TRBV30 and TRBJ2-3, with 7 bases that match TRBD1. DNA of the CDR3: TGTGCCTGGAGTCGAGGGGGCGAGGCAGATACGCAGTATTTT. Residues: CAWSRGGEADTQYF.